The 11 T cell receptor beta chains reported below all come from one sample, sequenced in a study of blood T cell repertoires in COVID-19. Assay used: immunoSEQ multiplex PCR; TCRdb lists only in-frame clones, some missing. This table holds roughly 180,000 clones, around 85% found once. What was sequenced was PBMCs or T cells enriched from blood (not recorded which). These receptors were taken from a middle-aged woman with acute COVID-19.

This sequence joins TRBV6-5 and TRBJ1-1; D not resolved. This CDR3 contains 10 residues. Germline V gives CDR1 MNHEY, CDR2 SVGAGI. V gave up 10 bases and J gave up 7 bases, with 10 bases separating them. Here the CDR3 reads CAIRYGEAFF. The DNA for the CDR3 is TGTGCCATTCGGTATGGTGAAGCTTTCTTT.

Only a few counts were recorded for this clone. The chain combines TRBV5-1 with TRBJ2-7, with D perhaps TRBD2 (5 bases). Trimming took off 4 bases at V and 3 bases at J, with 17 bases between the two ends. Germline CDR1 is SGHRS and CDR2 is YFSETQ. The CDR3 covers 15 residues. The CDR3 here is CASSPSRAGIYEQYF. As DNA, the CDR3 is TGCGCCAGCAGCCCCTCAAGGGCGGGCATCTACGAGCAGTACTTC.

The chain combines TRBV5-1 with TRBJ2-7; 9 bases agree with TRBD2. The CDR3 loop spans 15 amino acids. Germline CDR1 is SGHRS and CDR2 is YFSETQ. V shed 1 base and J 4 bases; nucleotides not matched to a gene: 6. CDR3 bases: TGCGCCAGCAGCTTGTTGGCTAGCGGGGATTACGAGCAGTACTTC. Translated, it gives CASSLLASGDYEQYF.

CDR3 nucleotides: TGTGCCAGTTTGGGTCCACCCGTCCCGGGACAGGGCTGGGGCTACACCTTC. Protein: CASLGPPVPGQGWGYTF. This chain links TRBV19 with TRBJ1-2; 9 bases are a match to TRBD1. V trimming: 8 bases; J trimming: 8 bases; junction bases outside the gene matches: 21. The CDR3 extends over 17 amino acids. From germline, CDR1 is LNHDA and CDR2 SQIVND (reference sequence).

V and J are TRBV5-1 and TRBJ2-3; TRBD2 agrees at 8 bases. The V and J ends lost 1 base and 5 bases, in that order; junction bases with no gene match: 6. The CDR3 length is 15 residues. In germline, CDR1 is SGHRS, CDR2 YFSETQ. The CDR3 nucleotides are TGCGCCAGCAGCTTGCGCAGCGGGAGAGGAGATACGCAGTATTTT. It codes for CASSLRSGRGDTQYF.

This rearrangement joins TRBV24-1 to TRBJ2-1; 7 nucleotides agree with TRBD1. V lost 5 bases to trimming and J lost 6 bases; unmatched junction nucleotides: 3. CDR1 KGHDR and CDR2 SFDVKD come from the germline V gene. The CDR3 sequence is 13 residues long. The CDR3 region is CATSAAGGNEQFF. The DNA for the CDR3 is TGTGCCACCAGTGCTGCAGGGGGCAATGAGCAGTTCTTC.

The chain employs TRBV29-1 and TRBJ2-3; D might be TRBD2 (5 bases). The CDR3 totals 16 residues. In germline, CDR1 is SQVTM, CDR2 ANQGSEA. Trimming left V 0 bases short and J 6 bases short, with 19 bases between. CDR3 residues: CSVEDRARVQSDTQYF. The CDR3 DNA follows: TGCAGCGTTGAAGATCGGGCGAGGGTCCAATCGGATACGCAGTATTTT.

This sequence joins TRBV11-2 and TRBJ2-1; TRBD2 matches 10 bases. CDR1 SGHAT and CDR2 FQNNGV come from the germline V gene. V shed 4 bases, J shed 9 bases, and the junction held 12 bases outside the gene matches. CDR3 length: 16 amino acids. CDR3 sequence (DNA): TGTGCCAGCAGCTCCAGTTCTAGCGGGAGATTAGGTGAGCAGTTCTTC. As protein: CASSSSSSGRLGEQFF.

This clone was counted a few times. This sequence joins TRBV5-4 and TRBJ1-2; 7 bases are a match to TRBD1. J gave up 4 bases and V 4 bases, and 4 bases lay outside the gene matches. The CDR3 is 13 residues long. Germline V gene data show CDR1 as SGHNT and CDR2 as YYREEE (reference sequence). DNA of the CDR3: TGTGCCAGCAGCGACGACAGGGCCTATGGCTACACCTTC. Translating it yields CASSDDRAYGYTF. Complete variable domain (other parts from reference TRBV5-4 and TRBJ1-2): ETGVTQSPTHLIKTRGQQVTLRCSSQSGHNTVSWYQQALGQGPQFIFQYYREEENGRGNFPPRFSGLQFPNYSSELNVNALELDDSALYLCASSDDRAYGYTFGSGTRLTVV.

This clone was observed a single time. This chain connects TRBV2 to TRBJ1-1, with D unresolved. The germline gives CDR1 SNHLY, CDR2 FYNNEI. The CDR3 has 12 amino acids. Trimming took off 3 bases at V and 10 bases at J, with 12 bases between the two ends. The CDR3 DNA sequence: TGTGCCAGCAGTGAGGGCAGCCCGCGAGCTTTCTTT. Translation: CASSEGSPRAFF. Complete variable domain (other parts from reference TRBV2 and TRBJ1-1): EPEVTQTPSHQVTQMGQEVILRCVPISNHLYFYWYRQILGQKVEFLVSFYNNEISEKSEIFDDQFSVERPDGSNFTLKIRSTKLEDSAMYFCASSEGSPRAFFGQGTRLTVV.

The genes are TRBV2 and TRBJ1-6; weak D call: TRBD1 (5 bases). The germline V gene has CDR1 SNHLY and CDR2 FYNNEI. The CDR3 has 15 residues. Between the trimmed V and J ends, which lost 11 bases and 5 bases, there was a span of 19 bases. The CDR3 nucleotides are TGTGCCGGGGCCCTGCAGGGTGCGAATAATTCACCCCTCCACTTT. Protein product: CAGALQGANNSPLHF.